This T cell receptor beta chain was recorded in a study of blood T cell repertoires in COVID-19. Looking at the study overall: Samples taken during acute and convalescent COVID-19 were collected in the United States, Italy and Spain.

This table comes from immunoSEQ multiplex PCR, and its TCRdb copy is limited to in-frame clones, with some not included. The sample carries more than 100,000 clones, 80% recorded once. The CDR3 covers 13 residues. The V and J ends lost 5 bases and 5 bases respectively, with 16 bases between them. CDR1 GTSNPN and CDR2 SVGIG come from the germline V gene (reference sequence). The sequence was obtained from a man aged 60 to 69 with active or convalescent COVID-19. J is TRBJ2-7 and V is TRBV30; tentatively, D is TRBD2 (6 bases). Specimen: peripheral blood. The CDR3: CAWGGTRRDEQYF. The CDR3 DNA reads as TGTGCCTGGGGGGGGACTCGACGGGACGAGCAGTACTTC.